This T cell receptor (beta chain) is from a study of Ad26.COV2.S vaccination and SARS-CoV-2 variants. Study-wide background: In the study, Ad26.COV2.S was injected intramuscularly once, or twice 56 days apart.

Worth noting for this clone: Antigen unknown.

TCRdb's copy holds only in-frame clones and misses some; the assay was immunoSEQ multiplex PCR. The sample consists of some 450,000 clones, around 90% of them appearing once. Noted treatment: roughly 19 received Ad26.COV2.S at low or high dose, single or two shots; roughly five received placebo; per-sample allocation not given. Specimen acquisition occurred on day 63 following the initial vaccine or placebo injection. The germline V and J ends were trimmed by 6 bases and 1 base, with 7 bases remaining between them. Germline lookup yields CDR1 SGHTA and CDR2 FQGTGA. CDR3 length equals 12 residues. Findings and caveats of the study: There was reportedly substantial breadth in spike-specific CD8+ and CD4+ T cell responses after vaccination. TCR breadth and depth analyses may have underestimated total T cell responses. It was vaccine recipients, not placebo recipients, who had the higher spike-specific TCR breadth.

The chain carries TRBV7-3 and TRBJ2-7; D not certain. This receptor was identified in a person between 18 and 65 years old who received the Ad26.COV2.S COVID-19 vaccine or a placebo. Source: peripheral blood, taken in a trial of Ad26.COV2.S vaccine versus placebo. This CDR3 reads CASRSRSYEQYF. CDR3 bases: TGTGCCAGCAGGTCTCGATCCTACGAGCAGTACTTC.